This T cell receptor (beta chain) appears in the sequencing data of a study of T cells after posttransplantation cyclophosphamide. J gave up 4 bases and V 4 bases, and 15 bases lay outside the gene matches. The CDR3 loop spans 17 amino acids. Per the germline V gene, CDR1 is MNHEY and CDR2 is SMNVEV (reference sequence). The repertoire was sequenced with immunoSEQ multiplex PCR; TCRdb's copy has only in-frame clones and lacks some. Of 16,000 or so clones listed, around 91% are singletons. Cyclophosphamide on days +3 and +4 followed busulfan-fludarabine conditioning and a marrow graft. Whole-study results and caveats: Later blood repertoires were often dominated by clones from the donor CD8+ memory compartment.

Remarks on this clone: Its target is unknown.

The chain uses TRBV27 and TRBJ1-2; TRBD1 agrees at 7 bases. The material was CD4+ T cells sorted from blood, obtained after allogeneic stem cell transplant with posttransplant cyclophosphamide. This clonotype was obtained from a male patient aged 55 to 70 who received an allogeneic stem cell transplant from a related donor and was CMV-positive. The graft donor may account for some of the T cells. CDR3 sequence: CASSSTPQGKLGYGYTF. The CDR3 DNA reads TGTGCCAGCAGTTCGACCCCACAGGGGAAATTGGGCTATGGCTACACCTTC.